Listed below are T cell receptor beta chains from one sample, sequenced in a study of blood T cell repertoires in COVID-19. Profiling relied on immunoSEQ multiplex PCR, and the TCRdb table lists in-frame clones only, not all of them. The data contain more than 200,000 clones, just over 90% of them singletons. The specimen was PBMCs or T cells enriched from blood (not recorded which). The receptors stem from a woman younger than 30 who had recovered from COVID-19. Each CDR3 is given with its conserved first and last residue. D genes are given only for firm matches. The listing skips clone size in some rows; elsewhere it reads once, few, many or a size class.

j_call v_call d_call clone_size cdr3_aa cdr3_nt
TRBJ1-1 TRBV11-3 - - CASSSHRTEAFF TGTGCCAGCAGCTCGCACAGAACTGAAGCTTTCTTT
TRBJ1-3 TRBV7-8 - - CASSLGRFSGNTIYF TGTGCCAGCAGCTTAGGTCGGTTTTCTGGAAACACCATATATTTT
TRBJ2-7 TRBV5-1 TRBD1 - CASSLGMVRTGGKQYF TGCGCCAGCAGCTTGGGAATGGTGAGGACAGGGGGTAAGCAGTACTTC
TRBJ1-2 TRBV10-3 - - CAISTANYGYTF TGTGCCATCAGCACAGCTAACTATGGCTACACCTTC
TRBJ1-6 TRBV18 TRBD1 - CASSTRTGGLNSPLHF TGTGCCAGCTCAACAAGGACAGGGGGTCTAAATTCACCCCTCCACTTT
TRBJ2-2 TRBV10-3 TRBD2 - CATGRGGSESGELFF TGTGCCACTGGTCGGGGCGGGAGTGAGTCCGGGGAGCTGTTTTTT
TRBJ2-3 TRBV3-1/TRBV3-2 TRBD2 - CASSPTSGPTDTQYF TGTGCCAGCAGCCCGACTAGCGGACCCACAGATACGCAGTATTTT
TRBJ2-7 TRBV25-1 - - CASSASYEQYF TGTGCCAGCAGTGCTTCCTACGAGCAGTACTTC
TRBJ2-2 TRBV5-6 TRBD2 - CATSVQRGNTGELFF TGTGCCACCTCCGTCCAGCGGGGGAACACCGGGGAGCTGTTTTTT
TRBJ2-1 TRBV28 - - CASLRPSRNEQFF TGTGCCAGCTTAAGGCCTAGCCGGAATGAGCAGTTCTTC
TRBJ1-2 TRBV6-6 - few CASSAGTLFYGYTF TGTGCCAGCAGTGCCGGGACACTTTTCTATGGCTACACCTTC